This T cell receptor (beta chain) was sequenced during a study of T cell repertoires in cytomegalovirus infection. The ends were cut back, 7 bases at V and 5 bases at J, with 19 bases in the middle. In germline, CDR1 is MDHEN, CDR2 SYDVKM. The CDR3 is 15 amino acids. TCRdb recomputed calls from the reads with MiXCR, one row per CDR3 protein. The repertoire has more than 400,000 distinct CDR3 sequences, more than 25% of them found once; the top ten carry less than 15%. The sample taken for sequencing was PBMCs. The sequence was collected from a human donor in good health (CMV status not recorded). Some clones in this sample may be carry-over from other donors' samples. V is TRBV28 and J is TRBJ2-3; D might be TRBD2 (5 bases). CDR3 in amino acids: CASKKPEARGDTQYF. CDR3 coding DNA: TGTGCCAGCAAAAAGCCGGAGGCCCGGGGAGATACGCAGTATTTT.